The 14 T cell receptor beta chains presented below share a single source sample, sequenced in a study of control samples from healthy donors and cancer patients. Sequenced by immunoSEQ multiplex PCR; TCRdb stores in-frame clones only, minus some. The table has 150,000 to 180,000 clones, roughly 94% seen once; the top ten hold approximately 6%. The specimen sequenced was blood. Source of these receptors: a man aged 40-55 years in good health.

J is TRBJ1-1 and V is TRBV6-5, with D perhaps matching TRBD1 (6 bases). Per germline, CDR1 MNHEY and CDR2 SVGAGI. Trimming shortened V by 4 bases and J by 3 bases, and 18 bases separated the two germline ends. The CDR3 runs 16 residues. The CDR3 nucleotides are TGTGCCAGCAGTTTGAGGGGGGAGGGGCGGGACACTGAAGCTTTCTTT. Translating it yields CASSLRGEGRDTEAFF.

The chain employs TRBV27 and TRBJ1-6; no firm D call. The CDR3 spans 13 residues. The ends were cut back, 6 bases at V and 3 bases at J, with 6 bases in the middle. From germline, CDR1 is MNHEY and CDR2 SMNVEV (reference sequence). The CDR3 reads CASSRGYNSPLHF. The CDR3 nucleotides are TGTGCCAGCAGCCGGGGCTATAATTCACCCCTCCACTTT.

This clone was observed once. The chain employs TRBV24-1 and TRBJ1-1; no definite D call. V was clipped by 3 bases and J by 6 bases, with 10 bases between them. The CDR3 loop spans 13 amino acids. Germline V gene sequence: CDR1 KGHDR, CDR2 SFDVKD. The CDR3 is CATSDPNVAEAFF. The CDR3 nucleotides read TGTGCCACCAGTGATCCAAACGTCGCTGAAGCTTTCTTT.

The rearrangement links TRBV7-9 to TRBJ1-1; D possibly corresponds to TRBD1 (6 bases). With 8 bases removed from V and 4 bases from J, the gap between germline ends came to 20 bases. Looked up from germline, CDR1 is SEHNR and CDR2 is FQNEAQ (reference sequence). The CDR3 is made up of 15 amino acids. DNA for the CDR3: TGTGCCAGCCGAGCTCTGGGGGGCAGGAGCACTGAAGCTTTCTTT. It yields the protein CASRALGGRSTEAFF.

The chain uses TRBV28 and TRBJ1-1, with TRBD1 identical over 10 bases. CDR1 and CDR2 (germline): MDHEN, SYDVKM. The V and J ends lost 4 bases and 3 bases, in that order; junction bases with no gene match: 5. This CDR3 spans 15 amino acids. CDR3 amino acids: CASSSPGTGDTEAFF. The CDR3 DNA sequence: TGTGCCAGCAGTTCCCCCGGGACAGGGGACACTGAAGCTTTCTTT.

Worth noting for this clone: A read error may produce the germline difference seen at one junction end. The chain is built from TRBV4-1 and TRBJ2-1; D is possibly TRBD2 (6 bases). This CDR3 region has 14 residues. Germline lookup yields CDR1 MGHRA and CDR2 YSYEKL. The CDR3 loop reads CASSQALRDSLSVF. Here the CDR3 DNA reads TGCGCCAGCAGCCAAGCACTTCGGGACTCCCTTTCAGTCTTC.

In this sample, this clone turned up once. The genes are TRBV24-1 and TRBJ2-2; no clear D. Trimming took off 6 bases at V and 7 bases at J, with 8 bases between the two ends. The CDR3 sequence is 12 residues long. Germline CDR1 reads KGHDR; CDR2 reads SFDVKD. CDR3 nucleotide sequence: TGTGCCACCAGTATGTGGAACGGGGAGCTGTTTTTT. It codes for CATSMWNGELFF.

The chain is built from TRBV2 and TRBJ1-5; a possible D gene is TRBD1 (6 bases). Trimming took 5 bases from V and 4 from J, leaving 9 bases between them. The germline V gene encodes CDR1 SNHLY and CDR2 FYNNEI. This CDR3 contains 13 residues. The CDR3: CASSFQGNQPQHF. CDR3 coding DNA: TGTGCCAGCAGTTTCCAGGGGAATCAGCCCCAGCATTTT.

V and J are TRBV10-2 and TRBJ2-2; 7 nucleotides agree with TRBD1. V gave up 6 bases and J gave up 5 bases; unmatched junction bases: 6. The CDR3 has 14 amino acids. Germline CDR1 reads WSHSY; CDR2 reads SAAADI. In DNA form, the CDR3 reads TGCGCCAGCAGGCCAGGGGGAAGGACCGGGGAGCTGTTTTTT. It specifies CASRPGGRTGELFF.

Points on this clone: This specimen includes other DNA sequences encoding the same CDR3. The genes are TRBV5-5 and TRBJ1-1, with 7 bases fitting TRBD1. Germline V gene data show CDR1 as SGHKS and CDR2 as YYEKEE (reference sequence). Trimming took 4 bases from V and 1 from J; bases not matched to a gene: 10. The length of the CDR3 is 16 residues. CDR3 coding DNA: TGTGCCAGCAGCCCTCCGGGACAGCACGGGAACACTGAAGCTTTCTTT. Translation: CASSPPGQHGNTEAFF.

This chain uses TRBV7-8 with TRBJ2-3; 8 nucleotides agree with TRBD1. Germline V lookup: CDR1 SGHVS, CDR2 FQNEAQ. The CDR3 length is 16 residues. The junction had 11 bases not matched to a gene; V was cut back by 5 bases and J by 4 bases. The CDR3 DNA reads TGTGCCAGCAGCGGGCCCAGGGGGCGCGTGGCAGATACGCAGTATTTT. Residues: CASSGPRGRVADTQYF.

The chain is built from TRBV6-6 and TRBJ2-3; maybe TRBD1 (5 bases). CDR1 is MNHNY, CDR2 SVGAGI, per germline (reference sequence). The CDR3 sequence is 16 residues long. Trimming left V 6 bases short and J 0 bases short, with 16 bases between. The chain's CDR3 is CASRRPGSSSTDTQYF. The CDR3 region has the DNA TGTGCCAGCAGGAGACCAGGGTCTTCTAGCACAGATACGCAGTATTTT.

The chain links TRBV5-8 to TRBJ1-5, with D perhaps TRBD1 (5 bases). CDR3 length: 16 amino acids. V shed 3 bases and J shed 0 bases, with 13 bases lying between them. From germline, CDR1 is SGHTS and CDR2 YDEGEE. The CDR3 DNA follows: TGTGCCAGCAGCTCTGACAGTGCTAATAGCAATCAGCCCCAGCATTTT. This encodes CASSSDSANSNQPQHF.

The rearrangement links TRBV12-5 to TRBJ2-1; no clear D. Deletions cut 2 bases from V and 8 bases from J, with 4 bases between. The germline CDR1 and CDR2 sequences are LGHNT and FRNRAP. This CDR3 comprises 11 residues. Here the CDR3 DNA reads TGTGCTAGTGGTTTGAACGATGAGCAGTTCTTC. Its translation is CASGLNDEQFF. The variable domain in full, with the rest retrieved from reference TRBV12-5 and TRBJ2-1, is DARVTQTPRHKVTEMGQEVTMRCQPILGHNTVFWYRQTMMQGLELLAYFRNRAPLDDSGMPKDRFSAEMPDATLATLKIQPSEPRDSAVYFCASGLNDEQFFGPGTRLTVL.